Described below is a single TCR beta chain sequence and its context. The antigen remains undetermined. Compared with germline, one end of the junction differs, possibly owing to a read error. Primers for the PCR totalled 60 Vbeta and 13 Jbeta. Repertoires were generated with immunoSEQ multiplex PCR, while TCRdb's copy carries only in-frame clones and drops some. The data contain some 190,000 clones, 65% to 85% of them seen just once; the ten biggest clones take up 1% to 1.5%. The source of the sample is a study of cytomegalovirus exposure and HLA in healthy donors. Notes on the study in general: Only CMV serostatus was available as immune exposure information.

Germline V lookup: CDR1 MGHRA, CDR2 YSYEKL. This CDR3 contains 17 residues. The chain uses TRBV4-1 and TRBJ1-6; D call uncertain. Specimen: PBMCs. The clonotype comes from a boy aged 2-15 years in good health and CMV-seronegative. As DNA, the CDR3 is TGCGCCAGCAGGCAGACGGCGGAGGGCACCTATAATTCACCCCTCCCCTTT. Its protein is CASRQTAEGTYNSPLPF.